This TCR beta chain was profiled in a study of blood T cell repertoires in COVID-19. Across the study: Nucleic acid was either cDNA or gDNA, and it came from T cells, B-cell-depleted T cells, or PBMCs.

Sequencing used immunoSEQ multiplex PCR; TCRdb keeps in-frame clones, though not all of them. The table shows 200,000 to 250,000 clones, with 82% occurring only once. This CDR3 region has 11 residues. Between the trimmed V and J ends, which lost 7 bases and 2 bases, there was a span of 4 bases. Germline V CDR1 and CDR2: SGHVS, FQNEAQ. The genes are TRBV7-8 and TRBJ2-3; no clear D. The sample comprised PBMCs or T cells enriched from blood (not recorded which). The receptor was derived from a woman aged 55 to 70 who had recovered from COVID-19. This CDR3 is CASTNTDTQYF. As DNA, the CDR3 is TGTGCCAGCACCAACACAGATACGCAGTATTTT. The full variable domain, completed using reference TRBV7-8 and TRBJ2-3, is GAGVSQSPRYKVAKRGQDVALRCDPISGHVSLFWYQQALGQGPEFLTYFQNEAQLDKSGLPSDRFFAERPEGSVSTLKIQRTQQEDSAVYLCASTNTDTQYFGPGTRLTVL.